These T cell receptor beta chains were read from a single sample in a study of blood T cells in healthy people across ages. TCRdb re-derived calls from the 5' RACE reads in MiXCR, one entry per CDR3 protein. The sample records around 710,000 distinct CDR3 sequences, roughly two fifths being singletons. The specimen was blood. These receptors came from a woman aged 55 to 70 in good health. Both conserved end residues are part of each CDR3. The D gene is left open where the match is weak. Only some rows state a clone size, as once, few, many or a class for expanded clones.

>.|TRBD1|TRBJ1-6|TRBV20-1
TGCAGTGCTAGGGGGACAGCTAGCTCCTATAATTCACCCCTCCACTTT
CSARGTASSYNSPLHF
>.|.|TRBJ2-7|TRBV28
TGTGCCAACAGTCTCGGACTACTCTACGAGCAGTACTTC
CANSLGLLYEQYF
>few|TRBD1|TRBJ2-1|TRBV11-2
TGTGCCAGCAGCTTAACCGGGGACAGGATGAATGAGCAGTTCTTC
CASSLTGDRMNEQFF
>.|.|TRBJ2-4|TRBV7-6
TGTGCCAGCAGCTTAGCTGCACGGGCTAGCTATGAGCAGTACTTC
CASSLAARASYEQYF
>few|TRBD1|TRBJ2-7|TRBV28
TGTGCCAGCAGTTTTTCGACAGGGCCCTACCCCTACGAGCAGTACTTC
CASSFSTGPYPYEQYF
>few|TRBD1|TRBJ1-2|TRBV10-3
TGTGCCATCAGTGATCCAGGACAGGGTATAAGCTACACCTTC
CAISDPGQGISYTF
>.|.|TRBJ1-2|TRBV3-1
TGTGCCAGCAGCCAAGATGATGGCAGGGGTAGCTACACCTTC
CASSQDDGRGSYTF
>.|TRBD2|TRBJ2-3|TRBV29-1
TGCAGCTATGGGGCGGGGGGCCTCTTGGATACGCAGTATTTT
CSYGAGGLLDTQYF
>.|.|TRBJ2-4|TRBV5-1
TGCGCCAGCAGCTTGTTAGGAAAGGAAAACATTCAGTACTTC
CASSLLGKENIQYF
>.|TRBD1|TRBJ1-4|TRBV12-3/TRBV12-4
TGTGCCAGCAGTTCGGACTGGACAGGGCGTGAAAAACTGTTTTTT
CASSSDWTGREKLFF
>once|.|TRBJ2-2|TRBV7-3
TGTGCCAGCAGCGCCACGAACACCGGGGAGCTGTTTTTT
CASSATNTGELFF
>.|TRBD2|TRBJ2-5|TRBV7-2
TGTGCCAGCAGCGCCGGGACTAGCGGGAGTGGGGCGACCCAGTACTTC
CASSAGTSGSGATQYF
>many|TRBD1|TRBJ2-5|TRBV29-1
TGCAGCGTTACGGGACAGCTGAAAGAGACCCAGTACTTC
CSVTGQLKETQYF
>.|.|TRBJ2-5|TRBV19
TGTGCCAGTAGTATAGCACCCCAAGAGACCCAGTACTTC
CASSIAPQETQYF
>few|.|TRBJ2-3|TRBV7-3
TGTGCCAGCAGCCGGGGGGCCCCAGATACGCAGTATTTT
CASSRGAPDTQYF
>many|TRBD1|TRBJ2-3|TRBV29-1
TGCAGCGTTGGGGGACAGGGGAAAACAGATACGCAGTATTTT
CSVGGQGKTDTQYF
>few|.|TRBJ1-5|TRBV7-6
TGTGCCAGCAGCTTAGAGTCGAACGGGCAGCCCCAGCATTTT
CASSLESNGQPQHF
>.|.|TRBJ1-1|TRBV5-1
TGCGCCAGCAAGGAATTGGAGTACACTGAAGCTTTCTTT
CASKELEYTEAFF
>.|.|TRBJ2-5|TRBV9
TGTGCCAGCAGCGTACGAAGGGGCTTGGAGACCCAGTACTTC
CASSVRRGLETQYF
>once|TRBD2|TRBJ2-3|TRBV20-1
TGCAGTGCTAGTTTGGTAGCGGGGGAGACAGATACGCAGTATTTT
CSASLVAGETDTQYF
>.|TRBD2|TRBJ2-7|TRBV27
TGTGCCAGCAAAACTAGCGGGGGGGATAATGAGCAGTACTTC
CASKTSGGDNEQYF
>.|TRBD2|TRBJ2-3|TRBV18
TGTGCCAGCTCACCACCATCTAGCGGGAGGGTCACAGATACGCAGTATTTT
CASSPPSSGRVTDTQYF
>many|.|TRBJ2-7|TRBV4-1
TGCGCCAGCAGCCAAGATCTTCGCGGCTACGAGCAGTACTTC
CASSQDLRGYEQYF
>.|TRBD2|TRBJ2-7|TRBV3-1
TGTGCCAGCAGCCAAGGGACTAGCGAAGCCTACGAGCAGTACTTC
CASSQGTSEAYEQYF
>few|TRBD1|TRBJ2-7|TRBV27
TGTGCCAGCACCCGCGACAGGGGTAGTTTCGAGCAGTACTTC
CASTRDRGSFEQYF
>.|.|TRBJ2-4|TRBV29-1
TGCAGCGTGGTGACAGGATCAGCCAAAAACATTCAGTACTTC
CSVVTGSAKNIQYF
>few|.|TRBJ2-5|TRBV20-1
TGCAGTGCTAACACTAGAAAGGAGACCCAGTACTTC
CSANTRKETQYF
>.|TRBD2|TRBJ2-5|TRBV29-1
TGCAGCGTTGTAACTAGCGGGGGAGAGACCCAGTACTTC
CSVVTSGGETQYF
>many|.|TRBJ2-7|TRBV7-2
TGTGCCAGCAGCCCAGGGGGGGAATACGAGCAGTACTTC
CASSPGGEYEQYF
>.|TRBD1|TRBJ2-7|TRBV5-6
TGTGCCAGCAGCCGAGTCGGGACAGCGAACTCCTACGAGCAGTACTTC
CASSRVGTANSYEQYF
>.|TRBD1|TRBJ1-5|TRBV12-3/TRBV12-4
TGTGCCAGCAGTCCCGGGACAGGGGAGCAGCCCCAGCATTTT
CASSPGTGEQPQHF
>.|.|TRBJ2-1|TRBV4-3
TGCGCCAGCAGCCAAGAGCCGATTGGCTACAATGAGCAGTTCTTC
CASSQEPIGYNEQFF
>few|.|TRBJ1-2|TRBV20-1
TGCAGTGCTAGAGTGGGCTATGGCTACACCTTC
CSARVGYGYTF
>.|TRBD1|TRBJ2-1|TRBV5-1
TGCGCCAGCAGCTTGGAGGGACAGGGTCTCAATGAGCAGTTCTTC
CASSLEGQGLNEQFF
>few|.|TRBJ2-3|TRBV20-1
TGCAGTGCTAGGGGGGGGGCGACAGATACGCAGTATTTT
CSARGGATDTQYF
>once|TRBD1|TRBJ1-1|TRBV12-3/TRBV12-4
TGTGCCAGCAGGGGCAGCGGGCAGGGGGCGTTCGGAGCTTTCTTT
CASRGSGQGAFGAFF
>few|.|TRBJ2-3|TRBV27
TGTGCCACAAACCCTAGCGGCACAGATACGCAGTATTTT
CATNPSGTDTQYF
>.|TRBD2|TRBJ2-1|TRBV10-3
TGTGCCATCCTAGCGGGAGCCCACAATGAGCAGTTCTTC
CAILAGAHNEQFF
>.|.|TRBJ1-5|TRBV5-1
TGCGCCAGCAGCTTGGGGGGGGAACAGCCCCAGCATTTT
CASSLGGEQPQHF
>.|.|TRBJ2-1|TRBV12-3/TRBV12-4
TGTGTCAGCAGTTTTAGGGAGAAGCAGTTCTTC
CVSSFREKQFF
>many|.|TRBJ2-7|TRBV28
TGTGCCCTCTGGGGGGTGCAATTGGACGAGCAGTACTTC
CALWGVQLDEQYF
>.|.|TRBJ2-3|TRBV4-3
TGCGCCAGCAGCCCGGGACCTGACACAGATACGCAGTATTTT
CASSPGPDTDTQYF
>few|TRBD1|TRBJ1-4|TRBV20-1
TGCAGTGCTGACGCAGGGGGGACAAATGAAAAACTGTTTTTT
CSADAGGTNEKLFF
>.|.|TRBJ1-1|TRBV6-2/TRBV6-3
TGTGCCAGCAGTTACTTCAAAGGGGGTAAGACTGAAGCTTTCTTT
CASSYFKGGKTEAFF
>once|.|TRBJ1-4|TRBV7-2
TGTGCCAGCAGGGAACAGGGAAGTAATGAAAAACTGTTTTTT
CASREQGSNEKLFF
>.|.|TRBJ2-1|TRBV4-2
TGTGCCAGCAGCGCGCTTTTCTTGAGCGGAGAGAGTAGTGAGCAGTTCTTC
CASSALFLSGESSEQFF
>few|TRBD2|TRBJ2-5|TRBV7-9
TGTGCCAGCAGCCCCACTAGCGGGGGGGCCCGTGAGGAGACCCAGTACTTC
CASSPTSGGAREETQYF
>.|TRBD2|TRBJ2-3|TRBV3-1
TGTGCCAGCAGCCAAAATCTCCCTGGACTAGCGGGCACAGATACGCAGTATTTT
CASSQNLPGLAGTDTQYF
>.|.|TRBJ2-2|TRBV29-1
TGCAGCGTTGTGATAACCGGGGAGCTGTTTTTT
CSVVITGELFF
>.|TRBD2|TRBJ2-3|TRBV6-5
TGTGCCAGCAGTCTCGGACTAGCGAGCGTGGCAGATACGCAGTATTTT
CASSLGLASVADTQYF
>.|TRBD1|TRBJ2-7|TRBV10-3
TGTGCCATCAGTGAGCGCGGGACAGGGGGCGACGAGCAGTACTTC
CAISERGTGGDEQYF